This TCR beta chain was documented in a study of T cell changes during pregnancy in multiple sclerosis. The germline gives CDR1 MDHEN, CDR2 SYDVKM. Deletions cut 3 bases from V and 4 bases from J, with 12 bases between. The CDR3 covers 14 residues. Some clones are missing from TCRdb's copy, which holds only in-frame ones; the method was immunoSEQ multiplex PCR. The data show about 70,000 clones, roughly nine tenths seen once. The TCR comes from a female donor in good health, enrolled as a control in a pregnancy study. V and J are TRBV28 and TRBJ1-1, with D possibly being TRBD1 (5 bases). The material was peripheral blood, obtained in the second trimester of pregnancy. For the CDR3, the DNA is TGTGCCAGCAGTTTTGGGGCCCTCGGCACTGAAGCTTTCTTT. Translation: CASSFGALGTEAFF.